This TCR beta chain appears in the sequencing data of a study of T cell clonotyping in hematopoietic cell transplantation (dated by TCRdb to the early 2020s). General notes on the study: Pretransplant samples from recipients were collected after cytoreduction. A total of 120 to 150 blood samples were gathered in the study from 30 to 35 consecutive transplant recipients along with their related donors. Recruitment of patients ran from late 2015 to January 2017, and follow-up continued until late 2020 or until death.

The time point label, read with the paper, signifies: recipient sample about 28 days before transplant, after cytoreduction. Blood samples were obtained from recipients approximately 28 days before transplant and at days 30, 100 and 180 after transplant. Using Nuclei Lysis Solution, genomic DNA was extracted from unfractionated peripheral blood mononuclear cells that were either fresh or cryopreserved. Taken from the germline V gene, the CDR1 and CDR2 loops are SGDLS and YYNGEE. Counted from cysteine to phenylalanine, this CDR3 has 15 amino acids. The entry retains the CDR3 DNA only, 45 bases that are in frame from base 1. V drops 7 bases and J drops 4 bases, leaving 15 bases in between. This clone was seen only once. Its antigen remains undetermined. Base qualities are not at hand, and no much larger clone is one base apart. Overall study outcomes, separate from this receptor: Only a small fraction of recipient repertoires overlapped donor repertoires, with over 95% appearing de novo at the given depth. Sample size was limited, and cells were not sorted, so CD4 and CD8 repertoire contributions could not be separated. Broader posttransplant TCR repertoire diversity was predicted by donor and pretransplant recipient Inverse Simpson Index values. After transplant, TCR diversity in recipients dropped, and pathologically expanded clonotypes climbed progressively between day 30 and day 180.

The immunoSEQ assay, a bias-controlled multiplex PCR with V- and J-specific primers, was used to amplify TCR beta CDR3 regions from genomic DNA. In a second PCR step, a proprietary barcode and Illumina adapter sequences were attached to the CDR3 amplicons. CDR3 libraries were sequenced on an Illumina MiSeq instrument. The authors' analysis ran thus. Export and quality control were handled in immunoSEQ Analyzer 3.0, while downstream analyses relied on R Bioconductor and Immunarch. Repertoire metrics were calculated using only productive rearrangements within the normalized downsampled data set. Pathologically expanded clonotypes were defined as those larger than 5 templates in the normalized cohort. The Inverse Simpson Index served as the measure of repertoire diversity. To capture all clonotypes, the CMV-specificity analyses were run on the non-normalized data set. TCRdb took over this immuneACCESS table, retaining in-frame rearrangements with V and J assigned. Such tables are incomplete; in checked studies, under half of the missing clones stem from an unresolved V gene, and the remainder is unexplained. V and J calls and clone size follow that table, whereas D and trimming were derived from the DNA. The sample includes some 19,000 clones, with about 80% observed a single time. The top ten hold about a sixth of the sample.

This TCR was sampled from a man in his 60s with acute myeloid leukemia. Some clones in this sample may be carry-over from other donors' samples. The rearrangement joined TRBV9 to TRBJ1-6; 6 matching bases give a weak D call of TRBD1. Sequenced here: peripheral blood mononuclear cells, sampled before stem cell transplant. At the DNA level, the sequence is TGTGCCAGCGGCAAAGGGGGGGCGTATAATTCACCCCTCCACTTT. Translated, it gives CASGKGGAYNSPLHF.